The 2 T cell receptor beta chains in this list originate from one sample, sequenced in a study of T cell responses to AZD1222 COVID-19 vaccine. Produced via immunoSEQ multiplex PCR; TCRdb's table is partial and in-frame only. The sample carries around 130,000 clones, 92% recorded once. The material was peripheral blood, obtained 28 days after the second AZD1222 dose. The receptors were sampled from an adult who received the AZD1222 COVID-19 vaccine.

This clone was seen only once. The chain couples TRBV7-2 to TRBJ1-5; D is unclear. The CDR3 contains 13 residues. The ends were cut back, 5 bases at V and 4 bases at J, with 9 bases in the middle. Germline assignment: CDR1 SGHTA and CDR2 FQGNSA. The CDR3 reads CASSQEGNQPQHF. In DNA form, the CDR3 reads TGTGCCAGCAGCCAAGAAGGAAATCAGCCCCAGCATTTT.

This clone turned up a few times. The chain couples TRBV27 to TRBJ1-1; no firm D call. CDR1 is MNHEY, CDR2 SMNVEV, per germline (reference sequence). The CDR3 runs to 14 residues. Trimming pared 6 bases from V and 3 bases from J, leaving 14 bases between. CDR3 coding DNA: TGTGCCAGCAGAGTTTATAATGGGTACACTGAAGCTTTCTTT. Translated: CASRVYNGYTEAFF.